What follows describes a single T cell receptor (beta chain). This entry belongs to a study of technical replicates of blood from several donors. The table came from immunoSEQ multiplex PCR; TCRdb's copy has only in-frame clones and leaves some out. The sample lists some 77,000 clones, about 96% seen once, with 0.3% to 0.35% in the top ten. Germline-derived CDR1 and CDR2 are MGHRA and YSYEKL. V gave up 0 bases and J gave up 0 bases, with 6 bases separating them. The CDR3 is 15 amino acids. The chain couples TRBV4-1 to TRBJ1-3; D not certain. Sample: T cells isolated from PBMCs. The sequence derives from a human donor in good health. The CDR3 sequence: CASSQDFSSGNTIYF. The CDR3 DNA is TGCGCCAGCAGCCAAGATTTCAGCTCTGGAAACACCATATATTTT.